The 29 T cell receptor beta chains reported below all come from one sample, sequenced in a study of blood T cells in healthy people across ages. Combining a sample-barcoded 5' primer with a J-beta primer mix, a second PCR ran for 7 to 11 cycles. TCRdb processed the 5' RACE reads anew with MiXCR; each CDR3 protein has one entry. The table has approximately 2,000,000 distinct CDR3 sequences, 39% seen once. The specimen sequenced was blood. These receptors all come from a human donor in good health.

The chain recombines TRBV27 with TRBJ2-7, with TRBD2 identical over 13 bases. Germline V lookup: CDR1 MNHEY, CDR2 SMNVEV (reference sequence). The CDR3 consists of 17 residues. J was trimmed by 0 bases and V by 6 bases; bases with no gene match: 8. The CDR3 DNA reads as TGTGCCAGCAGGACTAGCGGGGGGCAGCATAGCTCCTACGAGCAGTACTTC. Its translation is CASRTSGGQHSSYEQYF.

This chain links TRBV7-2 with TRBJ2-1; 7 bases agree with TRBD2. Trimming cost V 1 base and J 1 base; bases outside gene matches: 4. The CDR3 is 16 amino acids. The germline gives CDR1 SGHTA, CDR2 FQGNSA. The CDR3 nucleotides are TGTGCCAGCAGCTTAGGCGGGGGTCCATCCTACAATGAGCAGTTCTTC. It yields the protein CASSLGGGPSYNEQFF.

As DNA, the CDR3 is TGTGCCAGCAGTAGAGACCCACCGGGCGACTATGGCTACACCTTC. It yields the protein CASSRDPPGDYGYTF. V usage is TRBV5-6 and J usage is TRBJ1-2; D uncertain. Between the trimmed V and J ends, which lost 5 bases and 3 bases, there was a span of 17 bases. Germline lookup yields CDR1 SGHDT and CDR2 YYEEEE. CDR3 length: 15 amino acids.

The chain uses TRBV10-3 and TRBJ1-1, with D possibly matching TRBD1 (5 bases). Germline V gene sequence: CDR1 ENHRY, CDR2 SYGVKD. The CDR3 is made up of 16 amino acids. Between the trimmed V and J ends, which lost 11 bases and 2 bases, there was a span of 24 bases. The CDR3 is CAVNQRGPAENTEAFF. The CDR3, as DNA: TGTGCCGTTAACCAGCGGGGCCCGGCGGAAAACACTGAAGCTTTCTTT.

The chain has TRBV15 and TRBJ2-3; 10 nucleotides align to TRBD2. This CDR3 comprises 15 residues. Germline V gene data show CDR1 as LNHNV and CDR2 as YYDKDF (reference sequence). With V trimmed by 5 bases and J by 1 base, 3 bases remained unmatched. CDR3 nucleotide sequence: TGTGCCACCAGCGAAACTAGCGGGGGCACAGATACGCAGTATTTT. Amino acid sequence: CATSETSGGTDTQYF. Based on the CDR3 plus reference TRBV15 and TRBJ2-3, the full variable domain is DAMVIQNPRYQVTQFGKPVTLSCSQTLNHNVMYWYQQKSSQAPKLLFHYYDKDFNNEADTPDNFQSRRPNTSFCFLDIRSPGLGDTAMYLCATSETSGGTDTQYFGPGTRLTVL.

The table lists this clonotype with a few counts. The chain's CDR3 is CSANRDSYEQYF. The CDR3 nucleotides are TGCAGTGCTAACCGGGACTCTTACGAGCAGTACTTC. The chain is built from TRBV20-1 and TRBJ2-7, with D possibly TRBD2 on 6 matching bases. Between the trimmed V and J ends, which lost 4 bases and 4 bases, there was a span of 11 bases. Germline loops: CDR1 DFQATT, CDR2 SNEGSKA (reference sequence). The length of the CDR3 is 12 residues.

The V and J genes are TRBV7-3 and TRBJ2-7, with D tentatively TRBD2 (5 bases). Per the germline V gene, CDR1 is SGHTA and CDR2 is FQGTGA. V lost 5 bases, J lost 6 bases, and 17 bases lay in between. The CDR3 has 14 amino acids. The CDR3 DNA reads TGTGCCAGCAGCCAAGATGGACTCCTAGGCGAGCAGTACTTC. Protein sequence: CASSQDGLLGEQYF.

A remark on this clonotype: A much larger clone differs by one base, so this may be a read error. The rearrangement links TRBV4-1 to TRBJ2-5, with TRBD2 matching over 11 bases. J lost 11 bases, V lost 2 bases, and 7 bases had no gene match. Germline assignment: CDR1 MGHRA and CDR2 YSYEKL. The CDR3 contains 14 residues. The CDR3 sequence is CASSQIAGGNEQYF. CDR3 nucleotides: TGCGCCAGCAGCCAAATAGCGGGGGGGAATGAGCAGTACTTC.

The sample holds one count of this clonotype. The chain couples TRBV12-3 or TRBV12-4 to TRBJ2-4; TRBD2 aligns across 11 bases. The CDR3 sequence is 16 residues long. V was clipped by 8 bases and J by 13 bases; unmatched bases: 19. DNA of the CDR3: TGTGCCAGCGGGACCACCGGGACTAGCGGTTACAATGAGCAGTACTTC. It specifies CASGTTGTSGYNEQYF.

The chain employs TRBV28 and TRBJ1-2; D remains unclear. The germline gives CDR1 MDHEN, CDR2 SYDVKM. V was trimmed by 0 bases and J by 5 bases, leaving 10 bases between them. The CDR3 has 14 amino acids. The CDR3 sequence: CASSLWATTYGYTF. The CDR3, as DNA: TGTGCCAGCAGTTTATGGGCGACGACTTATGGCTACACCTTC.

In its sample, this clonotype was seen a few times. The chain links TRBV29-1 to TRBJ2-7; possible D gene TRBD2, 5 bases. CDR1 SQVTM and CDR2 ANQGSEA come from the germline V gene. The CDR3 totals 14 residues. The CDR3 sequence: CIPAKEGGSYEQYF. The DNA of the CDR3 is TGCATCCCGGCAAAAGAGGGCGGCTCCTACGAGCAGTACTTC.

The chain joins TRBV10-3 to TRBJ1-5; D not resolved. Germline CDR1 reads ENHRY; CDR2 reads SYGVKD. The CDR3 consists of 13 residues. V was cut by 2 bases and J by 4 bases, with 6 bases left in between. In DNA form, the CDR3 reads TGTGCCATCAGTGAGGTTGCGAATCAGCCCCAGCATTTT. It yields the protein CAISEVANQPQHF.

V is TRBV3-1 and J is TRBJ2-5; possibly TRBD2 for D (6 bases). Trimming left V 3 bases short and J 1 base short, with 15 bases between. Per germline, CDR1 LGHDT and CDR2 YNNKEL (reference sequence). The CDR3 runs 16 residues. Written as DNA, the CDR3 is TGTGCCAGCAGCCATAGTTGGGCGGGGATCCAAGAGACCCAGTACTTC. Its translation: CASSHSWAGIQETQYF.

Only one count was recorded for this clonotype. The rearrangement uses TRBV6-1 and TRBJ1-1; D remains unclear. The CDR3 is 13 amino acids. The germline gives CDR1 MNHNS, CDR2 SASEGT. V was clipped by 6 bases and J by 0 bases, with 8 bases between them. As DNA, the CDR3 is TGTGCCAGCAGGGCCTACTTGAACACTGAAGCTTTCTTT. Its protein product is CASRAYLNTEAFF.

On this clonotype: Its ends do not fully match the called genes, so a read error is possible. This chain connects TRBV7-2 to TRBJ2-1; D perhaps matches TRBD1 (6 bases). The germline V gene encodes CDR1 SGHTA and CDR2 FQGNSA. The CDR3 covers 15 residues. The CDR3 nucleotides are TGTGCCGGCAGCTACAGGGTTTCCCTCTACAATGAGCAGTTCTTC. Protein: CAGSYRVSLYNEQFF.

The chain links TRBV7-2 to TRBJ2-1; weak D call: TRBD2 (5 bases). Trimming pared 5 bases from V and 13 bases from J, leaving 12 bases between. CDR3 length: 11 amino acids. From germline, CDR1 is SGHTA and CDR2 FQGNSA. The CDR3 sequence is CASSGWETQFF. The CDR3 nucleotides read TGTGCCAGCAGCGGGTGGGAGACCCAGTTCTTC.

The table lists this clonotype with a few counts. V usage is TRBV6-5 and J usage is TRBJ1-1; 9 nucleotides line up with TRBD1. Trimming at V came to 5 bases and at J to 5 bases, leaving 12 bases not matched to a gene. Looked up from germline, CDR1 is MNHEY and CDR2 is SVGAGI. There are 16 residues in the CDR3. The CDR3 DNA reads as TGTGCCAGCAGTCTAAGTGGACAGGGGATCAGGACTGAAGCTTTCTTT. This gives the protein CASSLSGQGIRTEAFF.

The chain joins TRBV11-2 to TRBJ2-1; 9 bases agree with TRBD2. The J segment lost 6 bases and the V segment lost 0 bases, leaving 6 bases of the junction unmatched. This CDR3 has 16 residues. Germline values: CDR1 SGHAT, CDR2 FQNNGV. CDR3 sequence: CASSLDRPSGVNEQFF. The CDR3 DNA reads TGTGCCAGCAGCTTAGATCGTCCTAGCGGGGTCAATGAGCAGTTCTTC.

This clonotype was seen repeatedly, ten times or more. This chain connects TRBV12-3 or TRBV12-4 to TRBJ1-2, with a weak D call TRBD1 (6 bases). The CDR3 sequence is 14 residues long. V gave up 1 base and J gave up 8 bases, with 14 bases separating them. Here the CDR3 reads CASSLGAGAGGYTF. The CDR3 DNA reads TGTGCCAGCAGTTTAGGGGCAGGGGCTGGCGGCTACACCTTC.

This clonotype was counted a few times. The chain couples TRBV6-5 to TRBJ2-7, with D perhaps matching TRBD1 (5 bases). Trimming left V 0 bases short and J 2 bases short, with 8 bases between. Germline V CDR1 and CDR2: MNHEY, SVGAGI. The CDR3 has 14 residues. CDR3 bases: TGTGCCAGCAGTTACTCTCGCAGGGCCTACGAGCAGTACTTC. This codes for CASSYSRRAYEQYF.

This clonotype has just one count. One base away lies a much larger clone, so this may be a sequencing read error. The CDR3 is CAGSPVGGGSYGYTF. The CDR3 DNA follows: TGTGCCGGCAGCCCAGTGGGAGGGGGCTCGTATGGCTACACCTTC. This sequence joins TRBV7-9 and TRBJ1-2, with TRBD1 matching 7 bases. The CDR3 runs to 15 residues. CDR1 and CDR2 (germline): SEHNR, FQNEAQ (reference sequence).

The chain has TRBV11-3 and TRBJ2-1, with 9 bases aligning to TRBD2. Germline V lookup: CDR1 SGHNT, CDR2 YENEEA. The CDR3 is 15 amino acids. V was pared by 7 bases and J by 7 bases, with 11 bases of the junction left unmatched. CDR3 nucleotides: TGTGCCAGCACGGGTGCGGGGGGGCCCCGGAATGAGCAGTTCTTC. Translation gives CASTGAGGPRNEQFF.

This chain joins TRBV3-1 and TRBJ1-1; D call uncertain. V was shortened by 0 bases and J by 4 bases, with 21 bases between the two germline ends. This CDR3 has 18 residues. Germline V lookup: CDR1 LGHDT, CDR2 YNNKEL (reference sequence). CDR3 sequence: CASSQEGVKDGESTEAFF. The CDR3, as DNA: TGTGCCAGCAGCCAAGAAGGAGTTAAGGACGGGGAGAGCACTGAAGCTTTCTTT.

The chain combines TRBV20-1 with TRBJ2-5; the match to TRBD2 covers 9 bases. This CDR3 comprises 15 residues. Per the germline V gene, CDR1 is DFQATT and CDR2 is SNEGSKA (reference sequence). V dropped 2 bases and J dropped 0; count of bases not matched to a gene: 4. The CDR3 DNA is TGCAGTGCTAGAATCGCTAGCGGGGACCAAGAGACCCAGTACTTC. This codes for CSARIASGDQETQYF.

This clonotype was seen a handful of times. The chain joins TRBV3-1 to TRBJ1-4, with a possible D match to TRBD1 (6 bases). The V end lost 3 bases, the J end lost 5 bases, and 10 bases lay between the germline ends. The CDR3 has 14 amino acids. Per germline, CDR1 LGHDT and CDR2 YNNKEL (reference sequence). CDR3: CASSHWTANEKLFF. In DNA form, the CDR3 reads TGTGCCAGCAGCCATTGGACAGCGAATGAAAAACTGTTTTTT.

Written as DNA, the CDR3 is TGTGCCAGCAGTTTCCTCGGGGGAGGGACCCAGCGTTTTGTCCAGTACTTC. Translated: CASSFLGGGTQRFVQYF. This sequence joins TRBV28 and TRBJ2-4; 7 bases match TRBD2. The CDR3 covers 17 residues. With 3 bases clipped from V and 13 bases from J, the junction kept 21 bases outside the gene matches. Germline CDR1 MDHEN, CDR2 SYDVKM. Based on the CDR3 plus reference TRBV28 and TRBJ2-4, the full variable domain is DVKVTQSSRYLVKRTGEKVFLECVQDMDHENMFWYRQDPGLGLRLIYFSYDVKMKEKGDIPEGYSVSREKKERFSLILESASTNQTSMYLCASSFLGGGTQRFVQYFGAGTRLSVL.

This clonotype has just a few counts. The J gene is TRBJ1-5, the V gene TRBV7-2; D is ambiguous. V was clipped by 1 base and J by 6 bases, with 13 bases between them. Germline CDR1 SGHTA, CDR2 FQGNSA. The CDR3 sequence is 15 residues long. CDR3 sequence: CASSLVAGISQPQHF. CDR3 nucleotides: TGTGCCAGCAGCTTAGTCGCAGGTATCAGTCAGCCCCAGCATTTT.

This clonotype was detected once. V and J are TRBV7-9 and TRBJ2-6; the D is unclear. CDR3 length: 15 residues. Trimming left V 2 bases short and J 2 bases short, with 7 bases between. From germline, CDR1 is SEHNR and CDR2 FQNEAQ (reference sequence). This chain's CDR3 is CASSLQRTGANVLTF. CDR3 nucleotide sequence: TGTGCCAGCAGCTTACAGAGGACTGGGGCCAACGTCCTGACTTTC.

The rearrangement links TRBV12-3 or TRBV12-4 to TRBJ1-2; TRBD1 agrees at 9 bases. The J segment lost 4 bases and the V segment lost 5 bases, leaving 8 bases of the junction unmatched. The length of the CDR3 is 15 residues. CDR3 nucleotides: TGTGCCAGCAGTCCCCCCGGGACAGGGTCCTATGGCTACACCTTC. Translated: CASSPPGTGSYGYTF.